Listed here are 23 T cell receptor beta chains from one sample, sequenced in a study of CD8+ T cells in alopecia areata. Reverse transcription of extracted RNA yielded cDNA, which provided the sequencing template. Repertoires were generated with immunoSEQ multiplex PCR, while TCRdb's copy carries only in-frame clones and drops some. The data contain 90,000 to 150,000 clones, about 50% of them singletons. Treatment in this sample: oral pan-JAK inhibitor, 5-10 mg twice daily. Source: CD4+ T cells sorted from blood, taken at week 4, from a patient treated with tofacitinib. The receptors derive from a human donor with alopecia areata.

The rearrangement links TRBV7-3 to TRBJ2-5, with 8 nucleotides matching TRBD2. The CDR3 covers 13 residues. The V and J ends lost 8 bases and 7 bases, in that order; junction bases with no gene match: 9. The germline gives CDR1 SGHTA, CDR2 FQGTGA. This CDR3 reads CASGTSGSGTQYF. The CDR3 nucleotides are TGTGCCAGCGGAACTAGCGGATCGGGGACCCAGTACTTC.

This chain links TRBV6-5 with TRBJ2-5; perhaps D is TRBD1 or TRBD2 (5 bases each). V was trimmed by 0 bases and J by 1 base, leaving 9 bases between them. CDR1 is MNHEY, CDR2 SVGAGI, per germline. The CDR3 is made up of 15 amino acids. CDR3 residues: CASSYSPGLQETQYF. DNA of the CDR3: TGTGCCAGCAGTTACTCCCCGGGGCTCCAAGAGACCCAGTACTTC.

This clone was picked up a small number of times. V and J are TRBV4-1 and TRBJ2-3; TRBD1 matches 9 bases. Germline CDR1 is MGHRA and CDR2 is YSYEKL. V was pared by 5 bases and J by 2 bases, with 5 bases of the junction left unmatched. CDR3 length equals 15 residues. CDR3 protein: CASSGGTGYTDTQYF. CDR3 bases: TGCGCCAGCAGCGGGGGGACAGGGTACACAGATACGCAGTATTTT.

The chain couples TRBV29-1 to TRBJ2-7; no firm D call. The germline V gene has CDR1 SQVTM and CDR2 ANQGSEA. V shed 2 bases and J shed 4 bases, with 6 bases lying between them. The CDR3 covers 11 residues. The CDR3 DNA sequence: TGCAGCGTTGAAATAACTTACGAGCAGTACTTC. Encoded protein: CSVEITYEQYF.

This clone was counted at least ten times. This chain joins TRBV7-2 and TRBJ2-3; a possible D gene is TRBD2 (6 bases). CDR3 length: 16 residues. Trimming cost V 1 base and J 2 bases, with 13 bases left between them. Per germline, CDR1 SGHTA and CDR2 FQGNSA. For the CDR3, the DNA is TGTGCCAGCAGCTTAGTCGCGGGACCTTCCACAGATACGCAGTATTTT. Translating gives CASSLVAGPSTDTQYF.

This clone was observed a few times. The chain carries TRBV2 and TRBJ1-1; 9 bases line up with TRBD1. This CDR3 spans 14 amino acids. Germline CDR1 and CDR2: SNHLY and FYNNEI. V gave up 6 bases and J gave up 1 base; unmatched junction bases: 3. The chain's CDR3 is CASSRGQGNTEAFF. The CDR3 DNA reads TGTGCCAGCAGCCGGGGACAGGGGAACACTGAAGCTTTCTTT.

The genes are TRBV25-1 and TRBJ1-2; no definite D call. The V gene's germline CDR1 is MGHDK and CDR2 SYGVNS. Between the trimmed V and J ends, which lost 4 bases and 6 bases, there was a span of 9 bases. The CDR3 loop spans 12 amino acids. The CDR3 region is CASSGQFHGYTF. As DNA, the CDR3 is TGTGCCAGCAGTGGGCAGTTCCATGGCTACACCTTC.

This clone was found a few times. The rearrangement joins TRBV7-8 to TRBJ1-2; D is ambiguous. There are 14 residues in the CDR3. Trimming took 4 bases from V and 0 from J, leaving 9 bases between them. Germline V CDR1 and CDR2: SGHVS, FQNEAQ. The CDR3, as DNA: TGTGCCAGCAGCTCGTCAACAGCTAACTATGGCTACACCTTC. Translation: CASSSSTANYGYTF.

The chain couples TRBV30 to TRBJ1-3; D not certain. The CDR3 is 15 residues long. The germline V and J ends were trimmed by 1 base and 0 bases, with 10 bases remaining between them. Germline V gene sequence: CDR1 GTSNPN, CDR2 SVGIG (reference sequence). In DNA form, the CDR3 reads TGTGCCTGGAGTGAGCAGGCGATCTCTGGAAACACCATATATTTT. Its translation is CAWSEQAISGNTIYF. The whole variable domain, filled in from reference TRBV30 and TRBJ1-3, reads SQTIHQWPATLVQPVGSPLSLECTVEGTSNPNLYWYRQAAGRGLQLLFYSVGIGQISSEVPQNLSASRPQDRQFILSSKKLLLSDSGFYLCAWSEQAISGNTIYFGEGSWLTVV.

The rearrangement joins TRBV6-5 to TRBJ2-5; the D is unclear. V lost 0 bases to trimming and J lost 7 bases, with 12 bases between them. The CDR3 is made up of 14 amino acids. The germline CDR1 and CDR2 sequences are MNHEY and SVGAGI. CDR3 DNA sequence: TGTGCCAGCAGTTACTCGGTCCTCGCTGGGACCCAGTACTTC. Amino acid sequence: CASSYSVLAGTQYF.

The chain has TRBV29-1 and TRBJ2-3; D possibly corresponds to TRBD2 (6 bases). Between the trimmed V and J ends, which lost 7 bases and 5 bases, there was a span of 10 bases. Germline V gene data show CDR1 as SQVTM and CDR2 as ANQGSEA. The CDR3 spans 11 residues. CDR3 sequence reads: CSATGGDTQYF. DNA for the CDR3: TGCAGCGCCACCGGGGGAGATACGCAGTATTTT.

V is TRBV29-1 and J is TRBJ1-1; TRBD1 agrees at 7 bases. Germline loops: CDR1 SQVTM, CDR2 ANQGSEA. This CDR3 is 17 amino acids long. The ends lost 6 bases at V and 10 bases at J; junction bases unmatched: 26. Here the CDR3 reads CSVHAPAPSTGSRGAFF. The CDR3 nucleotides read TGCAGCGTCCATGCTCCAGCCCCCTCGACAGGGAGTCGTGGAGCTTTCTTT.

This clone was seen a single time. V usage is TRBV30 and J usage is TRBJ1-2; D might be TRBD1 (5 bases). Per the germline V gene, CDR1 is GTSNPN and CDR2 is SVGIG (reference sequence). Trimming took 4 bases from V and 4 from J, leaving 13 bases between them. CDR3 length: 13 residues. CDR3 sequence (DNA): TGTGCCTGGACAGCAGGGCTCGGCTATGGCTACACCTTC. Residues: CAWTAGLGYGYTF. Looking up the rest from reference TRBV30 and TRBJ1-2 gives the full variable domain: SQTIHQWPATLVQPVGSPLSLECTVEGTSNPNLYWYRQAAGRGLQLLFYSVGIGQISSEVPQNLSASRPQDRQFILSSKKLLLSDSGFYLCAWTAGLGYGYTFGSGTRLTVV.

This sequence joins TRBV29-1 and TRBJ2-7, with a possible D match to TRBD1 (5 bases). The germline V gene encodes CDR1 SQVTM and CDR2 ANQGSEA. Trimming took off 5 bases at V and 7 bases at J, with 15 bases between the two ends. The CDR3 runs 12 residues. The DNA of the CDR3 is TGCAGCGTTCGGACACCTCCGGAGGAGCAGTACTTC. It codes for CSVRTPPEEQYF.

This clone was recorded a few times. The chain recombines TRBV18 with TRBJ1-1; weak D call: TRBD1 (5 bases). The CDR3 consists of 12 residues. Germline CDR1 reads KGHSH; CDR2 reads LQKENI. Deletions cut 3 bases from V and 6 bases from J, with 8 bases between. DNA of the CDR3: TGTGCCAGCTCACCGGGGACGGCTGAAGCTTTCTTT. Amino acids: CASSPGTAEAFF.

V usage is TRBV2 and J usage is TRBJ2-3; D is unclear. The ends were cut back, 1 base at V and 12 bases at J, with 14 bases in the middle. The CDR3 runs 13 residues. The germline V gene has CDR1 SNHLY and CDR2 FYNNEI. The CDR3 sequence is CASSEGPLIDQYF. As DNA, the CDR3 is TGTGCCAGCAGTGAAGGCCCCTTAATCGACCAGTATTTT. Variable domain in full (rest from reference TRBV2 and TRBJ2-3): EPEVTQTPSHQVTQMGQEVILRCVPISNHLYFYWYRQILGQKVEFLVSFYNNEISEKSEIFDDQFSVERPDGSNFTLKIRSTKLEDSAMYFCASSEGPLIDQYFGPGTRLTVL.

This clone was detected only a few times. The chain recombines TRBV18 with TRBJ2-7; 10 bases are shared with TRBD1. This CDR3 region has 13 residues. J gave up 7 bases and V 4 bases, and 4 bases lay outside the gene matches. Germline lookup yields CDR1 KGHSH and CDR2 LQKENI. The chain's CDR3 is CASSQTGGDEQYF. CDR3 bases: TGTGCCAGCTCACAGACAGGGGGCGATGAGCAGTACTTC.

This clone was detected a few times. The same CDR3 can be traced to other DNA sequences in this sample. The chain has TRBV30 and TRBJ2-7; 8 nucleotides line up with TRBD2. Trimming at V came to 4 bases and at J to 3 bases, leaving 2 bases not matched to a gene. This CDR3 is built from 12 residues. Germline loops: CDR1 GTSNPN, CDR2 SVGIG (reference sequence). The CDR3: CAWTSGSYEQYF. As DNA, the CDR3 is TGTGCCTGGACCAGCGGGAGCTACGAGCAGTACTTC.

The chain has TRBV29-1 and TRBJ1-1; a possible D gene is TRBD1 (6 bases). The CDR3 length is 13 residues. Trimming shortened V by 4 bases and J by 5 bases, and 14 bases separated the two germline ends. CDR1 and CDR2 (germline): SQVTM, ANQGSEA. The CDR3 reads CSVGPGARTEAFF. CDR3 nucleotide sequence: TGCAGCGTTGGTCCGGGGGCGAGGACTGAAGCTTTCTTT.

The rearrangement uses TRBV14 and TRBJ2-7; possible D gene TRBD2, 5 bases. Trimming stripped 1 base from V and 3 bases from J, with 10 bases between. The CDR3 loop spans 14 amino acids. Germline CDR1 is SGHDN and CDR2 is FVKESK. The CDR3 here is CASSQASWDYEQYF. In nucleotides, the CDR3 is TGTGCCAGCAGCCAAGCTAGCTGGGACTACGAGCAGTACTTC.

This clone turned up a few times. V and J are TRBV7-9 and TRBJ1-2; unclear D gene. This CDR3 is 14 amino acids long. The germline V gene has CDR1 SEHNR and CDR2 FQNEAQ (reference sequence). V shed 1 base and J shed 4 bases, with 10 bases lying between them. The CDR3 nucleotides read TGTGCCAGCAGCTTAGTAGGAGGACGCTATGGCTACACCTTC. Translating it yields CASSLVGGRYGYTF.

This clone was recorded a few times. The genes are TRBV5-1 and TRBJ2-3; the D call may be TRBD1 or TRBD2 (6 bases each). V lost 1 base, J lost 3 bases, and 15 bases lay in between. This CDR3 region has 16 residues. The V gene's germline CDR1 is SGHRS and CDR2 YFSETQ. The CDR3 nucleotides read TGCGCCAGCAGCTTGTCAGGGGAGGTAACTACAGATACGCAGTATTTT. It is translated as CASSLSGEVTTDTQYF.

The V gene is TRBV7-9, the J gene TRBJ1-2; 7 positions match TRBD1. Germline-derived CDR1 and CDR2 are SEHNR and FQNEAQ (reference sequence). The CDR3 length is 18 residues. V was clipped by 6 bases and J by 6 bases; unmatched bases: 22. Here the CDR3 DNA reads TGTGCCAGCAGATCAAGGGGGCCCGACAGGGAACAAAACAATGGCTACACCTTC. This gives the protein CASRSRGPDREQNNGYTF.